This T cell receptor beta chain was captured by sequencing in a study of CD8 T cells in Susac syndrome. Study-wide background: Susac syndrome patients were untreated, on corticosteroids with some adding intravenous immunoglobulin, or on intravenous immunoglobulin only. Findings of the study overall: The authors acknowledged that the study's TCR sequencing and HLA analysis involved relatively few individuals.

With respect to this clonotype: The antigen remains unidentified.

Per germline, CDR1 SNHLY and CDR2 FYNNEI. Trimming left V 4 bases short and J 4 bases short, with 11 bases between. The CDR3 is 14 residues long. After extraction with the RNeasy kit, roughly 0.5 to 1 ug of the RNA was reverse transcribed using random hexamers. One entry per CDR3 protein results from TCRdb running MiXCR on the immunoSEQ multiplex PCR reads. The table shows 74,000 or so distinct CDR3 sequences, with more than 85% occurring only once. The TCR originated in a human donor with Susac syndrome. The chain is built from TRBV2 and TRBJ1-5, with TRBD1 as a possible D gene (5 bases). Sequencing was performed on CD4+ T cells from PBMCs. The CDR3 DNA reads TGTGCCAGCAGTGGGACCAACAGGAATCAGCCCCAGCATTTT. Its protein product is CASSGTNRNQPQHF.